These T cell receptor beta chains were read from a single sample in a study of T-cell memory formation after mild COVID-19. A single record per CDR3 protein comes from TCRdb applying MiXCR to the 5' RACE reads. Among around 300,000 distinct CDR3 sequences, roughly 8% were seen once, and the ten largest hold 20% to 25%. The sequenced material came from PBMCs or a T cell subset sorted from them (not recorded which). Every receptor here comes from a young man who had mild COVID-19 (a few samples of this study predate the infection). Cell type and time point are not known. Each CDR3 is given with its conserved first and last residue. D genes are given only for firm matches. Not every row has a clone size; where given, it reads once, few, many or a size class.

V	size	J	D	CDR3	DNA
TRBV12-3/TRBV12-4	few	TRBJ2-5	TRBD1	CASSPRTGLGETQYF	TGTGCCAGCAGCCCCCGGACAGGGCTTGGGGAGACCCAGTACTTC
TRBV12-3/TRBV12-4	.	TRBJ1-1	.	CASSRTTNTEAFF	TGTGCCAGCAGCCGGACAACGAACACTGAAGCTTTCTTT
TRBV12-3/TRBV12-4	.	TRBJ2-7	.	CASSLGGVKDYEQYF	TGTGCCAGCAGTTTAGGAGGGGTAAAGGACTACGAGCAGTACTTC
TRBV20-1	.	TRBJ1-5	.	CSASRGSDQPQHF	TGCAGTGCCAGCAGGGGTAGCGATCAGCCCCAGCATTTT
TRBV6-5	few	TRBJ2-2	TRBD1	CASRQGFPGELFF	TGTGCCAGCAGACAGGGGTTCCCCGGGGAGCTGTTTTTT
TRBV6-5	.	TRBJ1-1	.	CASSYGVRNTEAFF	TGTGCCAGCAGTTACGGGGTCAGGAACACTGAAGCTTTCTTT
TRBV7-9	.	TRBJ2-7	.	CASSSTGRGSYEQYF	TGTGCCAGCAGCTCGACAGGTCGCGGTTCCTACGAGCAGTACTTC
TRBV20-1	few	TRBJ2-7	.	CSARNRINYEQYF	TGCAGTGCTAGGAACAGGATCAACTACGAGCAGTACTTC
TRBV27	.	TRBJ2-3	.	CASNLRVGGGAGTDTQYF	TGTGCCAGCAATTTAAGGGTCGGCGGAGGGGCAGGCACAGATACGCAGTATTTT
TRBV20-1	few	TRBJ2-6	.	CSAVASSGANVLTF	TGCAGTGCTGTAGCGAGCTCTGGGGCCAACGTCCTGACTTTC
TRBV3-1	few	TRBJ2-5	.	CASSQEDRAAFETQYF	TGTGCCAGCAGCCAAGAGGATAGGGCGGCTTTTGAGACCCAGTACTTC
TRBV6-2/TRBV6-3	few	TRBJ1-5	.	CASSYSTEGDQPQHF	TGTGCCAGCAGTTACTCGACGGAGGGAGATCAGCCCCAGCATTTT
TRBV7-2	.	TRBJ2-3	.	CASSLVFTDTQYF	TGTGCCAGCAGCTTAGTTTTCACAGATACGCAGTATTTT
TRBV6-4	many	TRBJ2-3	TRBD2	CASSASGGADTQYF	TGTGCCAGCAGTGCTAGCGGGGGGGCAGATACGCAGTATTTT
TRBV5-1	.	TRBJ2-2	.	CASSLVGLRTGELFF	TGCGCCAGCAGCTTGGTCGGCCTGCGCACCGGGGAGCTGTTTTTT
TRBV12-3/TRBV12-4	many	TRBJ2-2	TRBD1	CASSPSGTGNTGELFF	TGTGCCAGCAGTCCATCCGGGACAGGCAACACCGGGGAGCTGTTTTTT
TRBV20-1	many	TRBJ2-3	TRBD2	CSATPGLAGFTDTQYF	TGCAGTGCTACCCCGGGACTAGCGGGGTTCACAGATACGCAGTATTTT
TRBV9	.	TRBJ1-4	TRBD1	CASSGTTGGNEKLFF	TGTGCCAGCAGCGGCACGACAGGGGGTAATGAAAAACTGTTTTTT
TRBV12-3/TRBV12-4	once	TRBJ1-2	.	CSSSRPGRVGYTF	TGTTCCAGCAGTCGCCCGGGGCGGGTTGGCTACACCTTC
TRBV6-2/TRBV6-3	few	TRBJ1-1	.	CASSYGLRHRDKNTEAFF	TGTGCCAGCAGTTACGGCCTACGACACCGGGACAAGAACACTGAAGCTTTCTTT
TRBV7-2	few	TRBJ2-1	.	CASSLLPGGYEQFF	TGTGCCAGCAGCTTACTCCCAGGGGGGTATGAGCAGTTCTTC
TRBV10-3	many	TRBJ2-3	.	CAISARQGTDTQYF	TGTGCCATCAGTGCCCGGCAGGGCACAGATACGCAGTATTTT
TRBV12-3/TRBV12-4	few	TRBJ1-1	TRBD1	CASSLEGAITEAFF	TGTGCCAGCAGTTTGGAGGGGGCTATCACTGAAGCTTTCTTT
TRBV7-9	.	TRBJ2-1	TRBD1	CASSLSTGGFNEQFF	TGTGCCAGCAGCCTCTCGACAGGGGGTTTCAATGAGCAGTTCTTC
TRBV2	.	TRBJ1-1	.	CASTLLGAGNTEAFF	TGTGCCAGCACTCTCCTGGGGGCAGGGAACACTGAAGCTTTCTTT
TRBV7-6	.	TRBJ1-6	.	CASSLDQTTSPLHF	TGTGCCAGCAGCTTAGACCAGACGACCTCACCCCTCCACTTT
TRBV12-3/TRBV12-4	many	TRBJ2-7	.	CASSPGDRDSYEQYF	TGTGCCAGCAGTCCTGGGGATAGAGACTCCTACGAGCAGTACTTC
TRBV7-2	few	TRBJ1-4	.	CASSLRASVFNEKLFF	TGTGCCAGCAGCTTAAGGGCCTCGGTATTTAATGAAAAACTGTTTTTT
TRBV5-4	few	TRBJ2-4	TRBD2	CASSAWGRGNIQYF	TGTGCCAGCAGCGCCTGGGGGAGGGGAAACATTCAGTACTTC
TRBV5-1	.	TRBJ1-4	.	CASSRSNPGTNEKLFF	TGCGCCAGCAGTAGGTCTAACCCTGGGACTAATGAAAAACTGTTTTTT
TRBV7-2	many	TRBJ2-2	.	CASTRDVANTGELFF	TGTGCCAGCACCAGGGACGTCGCGAACACCGGGGAGCTGTTTTTT
TRBV4-1	few	TRBJ2-5	TRBD2	CASSQGAGGETQYF	TGCGCCAGCAGCCAAGGGGCGGGGGGCGAGACCCAGTACTTC
TRBV4-1	many	TRBJ1-1	.	CASSQDRLTHGTPEAFF	TGCGCCAGCAGCCAAGACAGGCTAACACACGGGACCCCTGAAGCTTTCTTT
TRBV20-1	.	TRBJ1-2	.	CSARRQGYMGYTF	TGCAGTGCTAGACGGCAGGGGTATATGGGCTACACCTTC
TRBV2	.	TRBJ1-5	.	CASSPTGSQPQHF	TGTGCCAGCAGTCCGACCGGCTCCCAGCCCCAGCATTTT
TRBV10-2	few	TRBJ2-7	.	CASSASRSKGVQYF	TGCGCCAGCAGTGCGTCCAGGTCCAAGGGGGTGCAGTACTTC
TRBV20-1	many	TRBJ2-1	TRBD2	CSAMGPAGDPGTFF	TGCAGTGCAATGGGTCCAGCGGGGGATCCGGGCACGTTCTTC
TRBV7-3	many	TRBJ1-1	.	CASSWGGSTEAFF	TGTGCCAGCAGCTGGGGGGGGAGCACTGAAGCTTTCTTT
TRBV6-2/TRBV6-3	.	TRBJ1-2	.	CASSYPDARQVTYGYTF	TGTGCCAGCAGTTACCCCGACGCCAGACAGGTGACCTATGGCTACACCTTC